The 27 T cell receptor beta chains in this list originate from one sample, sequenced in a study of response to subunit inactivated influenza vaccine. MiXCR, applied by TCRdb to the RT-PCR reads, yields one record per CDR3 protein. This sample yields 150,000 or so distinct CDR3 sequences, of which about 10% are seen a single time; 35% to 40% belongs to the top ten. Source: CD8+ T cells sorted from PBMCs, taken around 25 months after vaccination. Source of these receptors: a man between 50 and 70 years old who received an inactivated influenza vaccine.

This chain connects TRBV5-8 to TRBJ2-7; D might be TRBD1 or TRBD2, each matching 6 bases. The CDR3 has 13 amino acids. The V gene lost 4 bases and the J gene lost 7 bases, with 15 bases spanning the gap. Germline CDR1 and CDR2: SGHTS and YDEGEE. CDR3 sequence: CASSPGAGLEQYF. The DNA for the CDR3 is TGTGCCAGCAGCCCGGGGGCAGGATTGGAGCAGTACTTC.

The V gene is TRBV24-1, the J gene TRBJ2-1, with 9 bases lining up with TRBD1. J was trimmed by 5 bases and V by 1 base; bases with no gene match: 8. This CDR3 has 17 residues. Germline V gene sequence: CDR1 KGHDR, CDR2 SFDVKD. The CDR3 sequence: CATSDFSGTGINNEQFF. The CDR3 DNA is TGTGCCACCAGTGATTTCTCCGGGACAGGGATAAACAATGAGCAGTTCTTC.

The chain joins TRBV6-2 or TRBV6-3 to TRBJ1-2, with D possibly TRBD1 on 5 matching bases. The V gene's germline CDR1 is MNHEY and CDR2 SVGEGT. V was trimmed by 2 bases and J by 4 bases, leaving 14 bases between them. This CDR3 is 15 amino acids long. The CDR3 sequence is CASSYAGGLGYGYTF. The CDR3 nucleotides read TGTGCCAGCAGTTACGCCGGGGGATTGGGCTATGGCTACACCTTC.

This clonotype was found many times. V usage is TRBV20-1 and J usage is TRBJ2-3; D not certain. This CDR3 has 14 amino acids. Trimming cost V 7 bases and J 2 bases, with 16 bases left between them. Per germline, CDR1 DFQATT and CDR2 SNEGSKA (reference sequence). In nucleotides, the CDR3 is TGCAGTGGGTTACTGACCCTTGACACAGATACGCAGTATTTT. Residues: CSGLLTLDTDTQYF.

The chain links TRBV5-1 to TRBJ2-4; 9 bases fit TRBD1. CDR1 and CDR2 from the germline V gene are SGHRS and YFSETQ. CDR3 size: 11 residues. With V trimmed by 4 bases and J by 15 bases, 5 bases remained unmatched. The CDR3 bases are TGCGCCAGCAGCCATCCGGGACAGGGGTACTTC. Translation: CASSHPGQGYF.

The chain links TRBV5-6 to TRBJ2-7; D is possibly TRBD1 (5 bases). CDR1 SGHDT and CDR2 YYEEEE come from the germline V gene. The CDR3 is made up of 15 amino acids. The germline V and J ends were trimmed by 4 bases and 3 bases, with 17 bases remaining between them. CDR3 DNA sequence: TGTGCCAGCAGCCCTATGACAGAGCCGGGCTACGAGCAGTACTTC. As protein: CASSPMTEPGYEQYF.

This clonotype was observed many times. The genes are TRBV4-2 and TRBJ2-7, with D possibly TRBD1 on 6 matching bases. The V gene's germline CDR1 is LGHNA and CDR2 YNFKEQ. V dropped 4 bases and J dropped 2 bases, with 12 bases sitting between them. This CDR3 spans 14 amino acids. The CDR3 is CASSPGAGAYEQYF. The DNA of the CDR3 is TGTGCCAGCAGCCCCGGCGCAGGGGCCTACGAGCAGTACTTC.

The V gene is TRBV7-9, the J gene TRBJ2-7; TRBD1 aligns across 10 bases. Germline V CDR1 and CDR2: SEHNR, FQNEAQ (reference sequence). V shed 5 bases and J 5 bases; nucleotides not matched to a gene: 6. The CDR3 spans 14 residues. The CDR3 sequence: CASSADRGWHEQYF. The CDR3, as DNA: TGTGCCAGCAGCGCGGACAGGGGGTGGCACGAGCAGTACTTC.

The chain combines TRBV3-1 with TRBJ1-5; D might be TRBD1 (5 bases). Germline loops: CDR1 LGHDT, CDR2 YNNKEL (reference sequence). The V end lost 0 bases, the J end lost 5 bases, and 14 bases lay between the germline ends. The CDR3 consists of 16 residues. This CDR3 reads CASSQDYRLGDQPQHF. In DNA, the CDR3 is TGTGCCAGCAGCCAAGACTACAGGCTAGGGGATCAGCCCCAGCATTTT.

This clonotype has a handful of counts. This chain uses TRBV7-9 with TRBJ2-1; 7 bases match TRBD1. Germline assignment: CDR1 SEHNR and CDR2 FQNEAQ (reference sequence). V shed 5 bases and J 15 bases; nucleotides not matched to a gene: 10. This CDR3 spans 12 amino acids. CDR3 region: CASSPGGFPPFF. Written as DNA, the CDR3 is TGTGCCAGCAGCCCAGGGGGATTCCCCCCGTTCTTC. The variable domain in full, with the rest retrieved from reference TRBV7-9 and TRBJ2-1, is DTGVSQNPRHKITKRGQNVTFRCDPISEHNRLYWYRQTLGQGPEFLTYFQNEAQLEKSRLLSDRFSAERPKGSFSTLEIQRTEQGDSAMYLCASSPGGFPPFFGPGTRLTVL.

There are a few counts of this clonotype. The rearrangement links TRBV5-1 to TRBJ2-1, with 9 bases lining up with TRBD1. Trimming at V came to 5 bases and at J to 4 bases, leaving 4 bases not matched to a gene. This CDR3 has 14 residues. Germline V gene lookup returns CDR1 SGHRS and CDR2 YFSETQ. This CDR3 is CASSWDRAYNEQFF. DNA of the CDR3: TGCGCCAGCAGTTGGGACAGGGCTTACAATGAGCAGTTCTTC.

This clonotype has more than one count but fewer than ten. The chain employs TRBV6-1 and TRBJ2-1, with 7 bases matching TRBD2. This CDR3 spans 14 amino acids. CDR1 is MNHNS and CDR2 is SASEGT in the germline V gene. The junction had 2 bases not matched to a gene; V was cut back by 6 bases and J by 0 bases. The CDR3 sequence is CASRGGSSYNEQFF. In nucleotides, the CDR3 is TGTGCCAGCAGAGGCGGGAGCTCCTACAATGAGCAGTTCTTC.

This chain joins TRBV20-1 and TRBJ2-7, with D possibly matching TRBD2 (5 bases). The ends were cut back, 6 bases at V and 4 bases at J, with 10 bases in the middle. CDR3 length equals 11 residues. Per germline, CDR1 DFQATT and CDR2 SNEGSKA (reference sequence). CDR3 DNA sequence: TGCAGTGCGATTACGGGATACGAGCAGTACTTC. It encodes CSAITGYEQYF.

The CDR3 DNA is TGTGCCAGCAGCTTAACGGGACAGGGGTTCATGGCTGAAGCTTTCTTT. Its translation: CASSLTGQGFMAEAFF. The chain employs TRBV7-9 and TRBJ1-1; TRBD1 matches at 10 bases. CDR1 and CDR2 (germline): SEHNR, FQNEAQ (reference sequence). The CDR3 is made up of 16 amino acids. V lost 2 bases and J lost 6; bases outside the gene matches: 9.

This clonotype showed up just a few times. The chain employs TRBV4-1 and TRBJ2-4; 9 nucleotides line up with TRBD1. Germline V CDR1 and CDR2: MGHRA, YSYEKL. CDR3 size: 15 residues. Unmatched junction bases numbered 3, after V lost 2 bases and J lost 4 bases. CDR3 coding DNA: TGCGCCAGCAGCCAACCCGGGACAGGGAAAAACATTCAGTACTTC. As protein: CASSQPGTGKNIQYF.

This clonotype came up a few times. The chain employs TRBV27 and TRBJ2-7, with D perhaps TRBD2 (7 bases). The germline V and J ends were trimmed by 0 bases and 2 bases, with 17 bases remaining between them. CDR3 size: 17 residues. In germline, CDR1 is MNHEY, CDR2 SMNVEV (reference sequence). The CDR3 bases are TGTGCCAGCAGTTTATCAAGTGCGAGGGGGGGGCCCTACGAGCAGTACTTC. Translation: CASSLSSARGGPYEQYF.

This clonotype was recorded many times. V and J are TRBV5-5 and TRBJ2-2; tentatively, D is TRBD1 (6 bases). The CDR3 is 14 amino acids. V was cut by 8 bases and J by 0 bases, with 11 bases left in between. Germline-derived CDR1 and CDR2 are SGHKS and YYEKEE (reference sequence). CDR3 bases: TGTGCCAGTTCGGACAGCGCGAACACCGGGGAGCTGTTTTTT. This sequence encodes CASSDSANTGELFF. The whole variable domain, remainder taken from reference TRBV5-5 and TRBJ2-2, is DAGVTQSPTHLIKTRGQQVTLRCSPISGHKSVSWYQQVLGQGPQFIFQYYEKEERGRGNFPDRFSARQFPNYSSELNVNALLLGDSALYLCASSDSANTGELFFGEGSRLTVL.

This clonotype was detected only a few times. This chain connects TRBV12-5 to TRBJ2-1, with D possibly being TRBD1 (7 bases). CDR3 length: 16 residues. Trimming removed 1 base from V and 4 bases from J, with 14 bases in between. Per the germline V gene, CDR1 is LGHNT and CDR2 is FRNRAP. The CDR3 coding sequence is TGTGCTAGTGGTTTGGGGGGGGTGACAGGGTACAATGAGCAGTTCTTC. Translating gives CASGLGGVTGYNEQFF.

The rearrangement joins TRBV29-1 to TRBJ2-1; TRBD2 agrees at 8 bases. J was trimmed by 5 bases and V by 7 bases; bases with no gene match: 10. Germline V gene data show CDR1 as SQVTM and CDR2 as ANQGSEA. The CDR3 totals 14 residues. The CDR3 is CSGVGGRIHNEQFF. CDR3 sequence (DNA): TGCAGCGGCGTGGGCGGGAGGATCCACAATGAGCAGTTCTTC.

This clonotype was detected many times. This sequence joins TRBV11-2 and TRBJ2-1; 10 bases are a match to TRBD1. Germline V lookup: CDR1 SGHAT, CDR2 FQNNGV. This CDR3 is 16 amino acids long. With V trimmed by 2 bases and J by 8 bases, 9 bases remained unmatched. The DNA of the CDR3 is TGTGCCAGCAGCTTAAACTTCGGGACAGGGGATTATGAGCAGTTCTTC. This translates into CASSLNFGTGDYEQFF.

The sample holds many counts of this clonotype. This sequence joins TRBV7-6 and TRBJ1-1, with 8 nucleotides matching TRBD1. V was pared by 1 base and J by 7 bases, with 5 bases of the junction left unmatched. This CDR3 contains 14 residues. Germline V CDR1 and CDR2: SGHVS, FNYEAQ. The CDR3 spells CASSLGLGTGEAFF. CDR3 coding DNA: TGTGCCAGCAGCTTAGGATTGGGGACAGGTGAAGCTTTCTTT.

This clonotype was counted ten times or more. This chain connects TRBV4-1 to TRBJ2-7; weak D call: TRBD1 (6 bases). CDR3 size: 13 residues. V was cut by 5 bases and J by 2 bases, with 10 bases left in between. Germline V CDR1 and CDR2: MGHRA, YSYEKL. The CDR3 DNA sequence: TGCGCCAGCAGCGCTGCAGGGGCCTACGAGCAGTACTTC. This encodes CASSAAGAYEQYF.

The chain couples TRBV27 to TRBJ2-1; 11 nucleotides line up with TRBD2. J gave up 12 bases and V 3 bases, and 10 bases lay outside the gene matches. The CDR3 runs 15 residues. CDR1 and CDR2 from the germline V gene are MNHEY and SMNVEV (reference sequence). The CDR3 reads CASSLGGLAAGWQFF. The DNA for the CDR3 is TGTGCCAGCAGTTTGGGGGGACTAGCGGCAGGGTGGCAGTTCTTC.

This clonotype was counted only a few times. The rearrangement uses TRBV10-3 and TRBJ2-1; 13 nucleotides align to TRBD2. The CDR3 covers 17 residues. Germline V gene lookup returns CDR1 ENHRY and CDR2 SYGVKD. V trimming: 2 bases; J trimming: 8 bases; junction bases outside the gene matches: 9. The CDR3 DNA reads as TGTGCCATCAGTGAGCCAGGACTAGCGGGAGATATCTATGAGCAGTTCTTC. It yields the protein CAISEPGLAGDIYEQFF.

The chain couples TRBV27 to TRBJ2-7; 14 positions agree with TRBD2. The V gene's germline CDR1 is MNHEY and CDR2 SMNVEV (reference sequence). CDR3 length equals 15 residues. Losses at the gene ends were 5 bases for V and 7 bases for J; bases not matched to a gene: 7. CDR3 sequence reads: CASSPTSGGVWEQYF. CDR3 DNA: TGTGCCAGCAGTCCGACTAGCGGGGGGGTATGGGAGCAGTACTTC.

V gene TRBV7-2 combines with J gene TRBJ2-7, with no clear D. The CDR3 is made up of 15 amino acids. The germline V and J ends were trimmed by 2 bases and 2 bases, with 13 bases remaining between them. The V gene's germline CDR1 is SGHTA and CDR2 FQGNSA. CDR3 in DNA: TGTGCCAGCAGCTTATCGCGATCACCTCCCTACGAGCAGTACTTC. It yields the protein CASSLSRSPPYEQYF.

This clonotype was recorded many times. The CDR3: CSVKRPGMVYEQYF. For the CDR3, the DNA is TGCAGCGTGAAAAGGCCGGGAATGGTCTACGAGCAGTACTTC. The V gene is TRBV29-1, the J gene TRBJ2-7; D might be TRBD2 (5 bases). V lost 6 bases to trimming and J lost 3 bases, with 18 bases between them. Germline loops: CDR1 SQVTM, CDR2 ANQGSEA. The length of the CDR3 is 14 residues.